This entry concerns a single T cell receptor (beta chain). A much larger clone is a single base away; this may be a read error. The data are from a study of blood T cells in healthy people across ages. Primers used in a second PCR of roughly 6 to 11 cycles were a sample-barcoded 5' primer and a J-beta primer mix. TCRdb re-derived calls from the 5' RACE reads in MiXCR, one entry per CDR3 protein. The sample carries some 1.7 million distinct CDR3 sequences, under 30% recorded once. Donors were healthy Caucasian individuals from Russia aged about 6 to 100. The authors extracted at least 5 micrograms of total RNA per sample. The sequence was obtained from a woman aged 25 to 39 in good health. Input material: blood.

DNA of the CDR3: TGCAGCGTGAGGGGACAGGTTGAGGACCAGTTCTTC. Translation: CSVRGQVEDQFF. The V and J genes are TRBV29-1 and TRBJ2-1; 8 bases fit TRBD1. With V trimmed by 6 bases and J by 13 bases, 11 bases remained unmatched. The CDR3 sequence is 12 residues long. The germline V gene encodes CDR1 SQVTM and CDR2 ANQGSEA.